This entry concerns a single TCR beta chain. The method was immunoSEQ multiplex PCR; TCRdb's version includes in-frame clones alone and lacks a portion of them. The data show about 95,000 clones, 80% to 90% seen once. This sample is drawn from a study of blood T cell repertoires in COVID-19. The germline V gene encodes CDR1 SGHDT and CDR2 YYEEEE. The CDR3 sequence is 15 residues long. The trim removed 1 base at V and 3 bases at J, leaving 4 bases unmatched. The receptor's source is an elderly man with COVID-19, enrolled during active disease. The sample taken for sequencing was peripheral blood. The chain uses TRBV5-6 and TRBJ2-1; 7 bases agree with TRBD2. The CDR3 region has the DNA TGTGCCAGCAGCTTGCTAGCGGACCACTACAATGAGCAGTTCTTC. This gives the protein CASSLLADHYNEQFF.